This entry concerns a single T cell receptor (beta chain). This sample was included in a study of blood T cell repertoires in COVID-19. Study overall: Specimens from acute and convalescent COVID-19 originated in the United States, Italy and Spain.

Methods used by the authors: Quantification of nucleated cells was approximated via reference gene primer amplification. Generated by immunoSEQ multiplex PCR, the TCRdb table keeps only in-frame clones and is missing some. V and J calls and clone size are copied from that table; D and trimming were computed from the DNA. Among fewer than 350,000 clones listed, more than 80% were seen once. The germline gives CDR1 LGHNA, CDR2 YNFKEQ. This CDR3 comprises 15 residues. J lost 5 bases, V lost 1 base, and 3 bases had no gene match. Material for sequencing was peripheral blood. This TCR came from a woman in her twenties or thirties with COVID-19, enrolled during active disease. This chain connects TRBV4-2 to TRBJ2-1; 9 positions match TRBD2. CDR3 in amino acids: CASSQVPSGDNEQFF. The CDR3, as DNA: TGTGCCAGCAGCCAAGTCCCTAGCGGGGACAATGAGCAGTTCTTC.